The 16 T cell receptor beta chains in this list originate from one sample, sequenced in a study of T cells in Graves' hyperthyroidism and ophthalmopathy. Regions amplified from RNA transcripts were the TCR beta CDR3 regions. Using the HTBI primer set, a first-round RT-PCR was run on the TCR CDR3. MiXCR, run by TCRdb on the multiplex PCR reads, gives a single entry per CDR3 protein. Among about 500,000 distinct CDR3 sequences listed, 16% were seen once. Sequencing was performed on blood. These receptors were taken from a woman younger than 35 with Graves' hyperthyroidism.

The V gene is TRBV19, the J gene TRBJ1-3; D is perhaps TRBD1 (6 bases). The length of the CDR3 is 16 residues. Trimming took 2 bases from V and 0 from J, leaving 11 bases between them. Germline V CDR1 and CDR2: LNHDA, SQIVND (reference sequence). CDR3 protein: CASSITGISSGNTIYF. In nucleotides, the CDR3 is TGTGCCAGTAGTATAACAGGGATAAGCTCTGGAAACACCATATATTTT.

About this clonotype itself: At one end, the junction sequence differs from germline, possibly due to a read error. V gene TRBV7-2 combines with J gene TRBJ1-2, with D perhaps TRBD1 (5 bases). Germline-derived CDR1 and CDR2 are SGHTA and FQGNSA. CDR3 length: 14 residues. CDR3 residues: CASSSGRGSSGYAF. Written as DNA, the CDR3 is TGTGCCAGCAGCTCCGGGCGGGGCTCGAGCGGCTACGCCTTC. Full variable domain (outside the CDR3, taken from reference TRBV7-2 and TRBJ1-2): GAGVSQSPSNKVTEKGKDVELRCDPISGHTALYWYRQSLGQGLEFLIYFQGNSAPDKSGLPSDRFSAERTGGSVSTLTIQRTQQEDSAVYLCASSSGRGSSGYAFGSGTRLTVV.

This clonotype was observed many times. J is TRBJ2-4 and V is TRBV30, with D unresolved. Trimming left V 2 bases short and J 8 bases short, with 13 bases between. Germline V gives CDR1 GTSNPN, CDR2 SVGIG (reference sequence). CDR3 length: 13 amino acids. CDR3 bases: TGTGCCTGGAGTAGGGAACCGTGGGACATTCAGTACTTC. It is translated as CAWSREPWDIQYF.

This clonotype has at least ten counts. The chain is built from TRBV5-1 and TRBJ2-7; D unclear. Trimming took off 1 base at V and 2 bases at J, with 10 bases between the two ends. Per germline, CDR1 SGHRS and CDR2 YFSETQ. The CDR3 loop spans 14 amino acids. The CDR3 DNA reads as TGCGCCAGCAGCTTGACGGCAGGAACCTACGAGCAGTACTTC. Protein product: CASSLTAGTYEQYF.

This clonotype was counted a few times. The rearrangement joins TRBV7-9 to TRBJ2-4; TRBD1 agrees at 9 bases. Germline values: CDR1 SEHNR, CDR2 FQNEAQ (reference sequence). The CDR3 is made up of 14 amino acids. The trim removed 6 bases at V and 3 bases at J, leaving 3 bases unmatched. For the CDR3, the DNA is TGTGCCAGCAGACGGACAGGGGACAAAAACATTCAGTACTTC. Its translation is CASRRTGDKNIQYF.

The rearrangement links TRBV7-9 to TRBJ1-1; TRBD1 agrees at 7 bases. After removal of 6 bases from V and 0 bases from J, the junction contained 4 bases not matched to a gene. Germline V gives CDR1 SEHNR, CDR2 FQNEAQ (reference sequence). This CDR3 has 14 residues. CDR3 coding DNA: TGTGCCAGCAGACCGACAGGGATGAACACTGAAGCTTTCTTT. This gives the protein CASRPTGMNTEAFF.

This clonotype was observed many times. The chain is built from TRBV12-3 or TRBV12-4 and TRBJ2-5; D unclear. V lost 3 bases to trimming and J lost 1 base, with 9 bases between them. This CDR3 is 14 amino acids long. CDR3 DNA: TGTGCCAGCAGTTTGGCGGCACTCCAAGAGACCCAGTACTTC. Translation: CASSLAALQETQYF.

The rearrangement links TRBV4-1 to TRBJ2-7; D uncertain. Germline V gene lookup returns CDR1 MGHRA and CDR2 YSYEKL. Trimming removed 4 bases from V and 0 bases from J, with 13 bases in between. This CDR3 contains 15 residues. The CDR3 loop reads CASSLDAPSSYEQYF. DNA for the CDR3: TGCGCCAGCAGCCTAGACGCGCCCAGCTCCTACGAGCAGTACTTC.

This clonotype was picked up a small number of times. The chain employs TRBV5-4 and TRBJ2-1, with D perhaps matching TRBD1 (5 bases). V gave up 0 bases and J gave up 3 bases, with 10 bases separating them. Germline CDR1 SGHNT, CDR2 YYREEE (reference sequence). The CDR3 consists of 15 residues. This CDR3 is CASSLAQEHYNEQFF. The CDR3 DNA is TGTGCCAGCAGCTTGGCACAGGAGCACTACAATGAGCAGTTCTTC.

This clonotype was found a few times. One base away lies a much larger clone, so this may be a sequencing read error. This sequence joins TRBV10-3 and TRBJ2-7, with 9 bases aligning to TRBD1. The CDR3 has 18 amino acids. V was clipped by 4 bases and J by 0 bases; unmatched bases: 13. Germline values: CDR1 ENHRY, CDR2 SYGVKD. CDR3 nucleotides: TGTGCCATCAGTGGGTCTTGGTTTAGGGGACAGGGCTCCTACGAGCAGTACTTC. Translating it yields CAISGSWFRGQGSYEQYF.

J is TRBJ2-7 and V is TRBV20-1; the match to TRBD2 covers 10 bases. Trimming at V came to 3 bases and at J to 0 bases, leaving 5 bases not matched to a gene. This CDR3 has 15 residues. Germline V gene lookup returns CDR1 DFQATT and CDR2 SNEGSKA (reference sequence). In DNA, the CDR3 is TGCAGTGCTAGGGCGGGGACTAGCGTCTCCTACGAGCAGTACTTC. It codes for CSARAGTSVSYEQYF.

The CDR3 region has the DNA TGCAGTGCAACTCATGGGGGGAGCTCTGGGGCCAACGTCCTGACTTTC. Protein sequence: CSATHGGSSGANVLTF. V and J are TRBV20-1 and TRBJ2-6; D perhaps matches TRBD2 (6 bases). Germline CDR1 is DFQATT and CDR2 is SNEGSKA (reference sequence). There are 16 residues in the CDR3. V lost 6 bases, J lost 0 bases, and 15 bases lay in between.

V gene TRBV7-9 combines with J gene TRBJ2-1, with D possibly matching TRBD2 (5 bases). Germline loops: CDR1 SEHNR, CDR2 FQNEAQ (reference sequence). V was trimmed by 0 bases and J by 6 bases, leaving 9 bases between them. The CDR3 sequence is 14 residues long. CDR3 sequence: CASSLAGAPNEQFF. CDR3 nucleotides: TGTGCCAGCAGCTTAGCGGGAGCCCCCAATGAGCAGTTCTTC.

This clonotype appeared a few times. The rearrangement joins TRBV6-1 to TRBJ2-7; the D is unclear. The CDR3 is 14 amino acids. The V gene's germline CDR1 is MNHNS and CDR2 SASEGT. Trimming took 6 bases from V and 3 from J, leaving 15 bases between them. The CDR3 is CASSPGRTLYEQYF. DNA for the CDR3: TGTGCCAGCAGCCCAGGACGTACTCTCTACGAGCAGTACTTC.

This clonotype has ten or more counts. This chain uses TRBV7-9 with TRBJ2-5, with TRBD1 identical over 9 bases. Trimming took 5 bases from V and 4 from J; bases not matched to a gene: 8. The CDR3 consists of 15 residues. The germline V gene encodes CDR1 SEHNR and CDR2 FQNEAQ (reference sequence). CDR3 sequence reads: CASSQPQGARETQYF. The CDR3 bases are TGTGCCAGCAGCCAACCACAGGGGGCGAGAGAGACCCAGTACTTC.

This clonotype has ten or more counts. The chain has TRBV12-3 or TRBV12-4 and TRBJ2-1; TRBD1 might be the D (6 bases). This CDR3 comprises 14 residues. Deletions cut 7 bases from V and 8 bases from J, with 18 bases between. The CDR3 loop reads CASTRTERYDEQFF. CDR3 DNA sequence: TGTGCCAGCACCCGGACAGAGAGGTACGATGAGCAGTTCTTC.